Listed below are T cell receptor beta chains from one sample, sequenced in a study of blood T cell repertoires in COVID-19. TCRdb's copy holds only in-frame clones and misses some; the assay was immunoSEQ multiplex PCR. This table holds 250,000 to 300,000 clones, almost 90% found once. The sequencing sample was made of peripheral blood. The receptors were gathered from a woman younger than 45 with COVID-19, enrolled during active disease. Both conserved end residues are part of each CDR3. Each record gives: V gene, D gene, clone size, J gene, CDR3 DNA, CDR3 protein. D genes are given only for firm matches. The listing skips clone size in some rows; elsewhere it reads once, few, many or a size class.

v_call: TRBV6-4
d_call: TRBD2
clone_size: once
j_call: TRBJ2-1
cdr3_nt: TGTGCCAGCAGTGACGGGACTAACAATGAGCAGTTCTTC
cdr3_aa: CASSDGTNNEQFF

v_call: TRBV9
d_call: TRBD1
clone_size: .
j_call: TRBJ1-3
cdr3_nt: TGTGCCAGCAGCCTCGGTCAGGGGGTCTCTGGAAACACCATATATTTT
cdr3_aa: CASSLGQGVSGNTIYF

v_call: TRBV24-1
d_call: .
clone_size: .
j_call: TRBJ1-4
cdr3_nt: TGTGCCACCAGTGATACCCGGGAGGGGTTAGGTGAAAAACTGTTTTTT
cdr3_aa: CATSDTREGLGEKLFF

v_call: TRBV9
d_call: TRBD1
clone_size: .
j_call: TRBJ2-7
cdr3_nt: TGTGCCAGCAGCGTGGACTCCGGGACAGGGTTCTACGAGCAGTACTTC
cdr3_aa: CASSVDSGTGFYEQYF

v_call: TRBV7-2
d_call: TRBD1
clone_size: .
j_call: TRBJ2-5
cdr3_nt: TGTGCCAGCAGCCCACGGACAGGGAGTAGGGAGACCCAGTACTTC
cdr3_aa: CASSPRTGSRETQYF

v_call: TRBV19
d_call: .
clone_size: .
j_call: TRBJ2-7
cdr3_nt: TGTGCCAGTAAATCAGGGTCTTTGACAGGCTCCTACGAGCAGTACTTC
cdr3_aa: CASKSGSLTGSYEQYF

v_call: TRBV24-1
d_call: .
clone_size: .
j_call: TRBJ2-7
cdr3_nt: TGTGCCACCAGTGGCCGGTCCTACGAGCAGTACTTC
cdr3_aa: CATSGRSYEQYF

v_call: TRBV27
d_call: TRBD2
clone_size: .
j_call: TRBJ2-7
cdr3_nt: TGTGCCAGCAGTTCTTTCGGGACTAGCTCCTACGAGCAGTACTTC
cdr3_aa: CASSSFGTSSYEQYF

v_call: TRBV30
d_call: .
clone_size: .
j_call: TRBJ2-5
cdr3_nt: TGTGCCTGGAGTAGGGGAGAGACCCAGTACTTC
cdr3_aa: CAWSRGETQYF

v_call: TRBV30
d_call: .
clone_size: once
j_call: TRBJ1-4
cdr3_nt: TGTGCCTGGAGGCAGGGGTCAGGACTGTTTTTT
cdr3_aa: CAWRQGSGLFF

v_call: TRBV28
d_call: TRBD1
clone_size: few
j_call: TRBJ2-1
cdr3_nt: TGTGCCAGCAGTCAGGACAGGGGACATGAGCAGTTCTTC
cdr3_aa: CASSQDRGHEQFF

v_call: TRBV6-2/TRBV6-3
d_call: .
clone_size: .
j_call: TRBJ2-5
cdr3_nt: TGTGCCAGCAGTTACTCGATGGTAGCTCAAGAGACCCAGTACTTC
cdr3_aa: CASSYSMVAQETQYF

v_call: TRBV30
d_call: .
clone_size: .
j_call: TRBJ2-1
cdr3_nt: TGTGCCTGGAGTGCACAACTAGCCGGGGACTCCTACAATGAGCAGTTCTTC
cdr3_aa: CAWSAQLAGDSYNEQFF

v_call: TRBV20-1
d_call: .
clone_size: many
j_call: TRBJ1-6
cdr3_nt: TGCAGTGCTGGTGAAGGGACAAATGAAAATTCACCCCTCCACTTT
cdr3_aa: CSAGEGTNENSPLHF

v_call: TRBV19
d_call: .
clone_size: once
j_call: TRBJ1-1
cdr3_nt: TGTGCCAGTAGTATATTTGACAGGCAGAACACTGAAGCTTTCTTT
cdr3_aa: CASSIFDRQNTEAFF

v_call: TRBV3-1/TRBV3-2
d_call: .
clone_size: .
j_call: TRBJ2-7
cdr3_nt: TGTGCCAGCAGCCACGCAGGGGTCTACGAGCAGTACTTC
cdr3_aa: CASSHAGVYEQYF

v_call: TRBV24-1
d_call: .
clone_size: .
j_call: TRBJ2-5
cdr3_nt: TGTGCCACCAGTCATCGAGGAGAGACCCAGTACTTC
cdr3_aa: CATSHRGETQYF

v_call: TRBV5-1
d_call: .
clone_size: .
j_call: TRBJ1-5
cdr3_nt: TGCGCCAGCAGCTTCGGGGGATCGGGTCAGCCCCAGCATTTT
cdr3_aa: CASSFGGSGQPQHF

v_call: TRBV18
d_call: TRBD1
clone_size: .
j_call: TRBJ2-6
cdr3_nt: TGTGCCAGCTCACCAACCAGGGGGCCAGGGGCCAACGTCCTGACTTTC
cdr3_aa: CASSPTRGPGANVLTF

v_call: TRBV28
d_call: .
clone_size: .
j_call: TRBJ1-2
cdr3_nt: TGTGCCAGCAGTTCTCAGGGGACGGTGGATTTCTATGGCTACACCTTC
cdr3_aa: CASSSQGTVDFYGYTF

v_call: TRBV2
d_call: .
clone_size: .
j_call: TRBJ2-1
cdr3_nt: TGTGCCAGCAGTCGTAGGGGGAGCTCCTACAATGAGCAGTTCTTC
cdr3_aa: CASSRRGSSYNEQFF

v_call: TRBV5-1
d_call: .
clone_size: .
j_call: TRBJ2-1
cdr3_nt: TGCGCCAGCAGCTTGCTCCGGGACTCCAATGAGCAGTTCTTC
cdr3_aa: CASSLLRDSNEQFF

v_call: TRBV7-6
d_call: .
clone_size: .
j_call: TRBJ1-4
cdr3_nt: TGTGCCAGCAGTCGGAACAGGGCAGGAATAGGGAATGAAAAACTGTTTTTT
cdr3_aa: CASSRNRAGIGNEKLFF

v_call: TRBV27
d_call: .
clone_size: .
j_call: TRBJ2-5
cdr3_nt: TGTGCCAGCAGTTTATTTAGTAGCGCCCAAGAGACCCAGTACTTC
cdr3_aa: CASSLFSSAQETQYF

v_call: TRBV5-1
d_call: .
clone_size: .
j_call: TRBJ1-1
cdr3_nt: TGCGCCAGCAGCGCCGAGATCCAGGGAGGAACTGAAGCTTTCTTT
cdr3_aa: CASSAEIQGGTEAFF

v_call: TRBV10-3
d_call: TRBD1
clone_size: .
j_call: TRBJ2-1
cdr3_nt: TGTGCCATCAGTGAGAGCCCAGGACAGGCCTACAATGAGCAGTTCTTC
cdr3_aa: CAISESPGQAYNEQFF

v_call: TRBV24-1
d_call: .
clone_size: .
j_call: TRBJ2-5
cdr3_nt: TGTGCCACCAGTGACAAAAGAGAGTACCAAGAGACCCAGTACTTC
cdr3_aa: CATSDKREYQETQYF

v_call: TRBV7-9
d_call: TRBD2
clone_size: .
j_call: TRBJ2-1
cdr3_nt: TGTGCCAGCAGCTTATCTAGCGGGGCTCACAATGAGCAGTTCTTC
cdr3_aa: CASSLSSGAHNEQFF

v_call: TRBV28
d_call: TRBD1
clone_size: .
j_call: TRBJ2-2
cdr3_nt: TGTGCCAGCAGCCCCGGGACAGGGCTTACCGGGGAGCTGTTTTTT
cdr3_aa: CASSPGTGLTGELFF

v_call: TRBV24-1
d_call: .
clone_size: .
j_call: TRBJ2-2
cdr3_nt: TGTGCCACCAGCCCCGGGTACACCGGGGAGCTGTTTTTT
cdr3_aa: CATSPGYTGELFF

v_call: TRBV28
d_call: .
clone_size: .
j_call: TRBJ2-7
cdr3_nt: TGTGCCAGCACCCTGGGGTGGGGCTCAACCTACGAGCAGTACTTC
cdr3_aa: CASTLGWGSTYEQYF

v_call: TRBV6-5
d_call: .
clone_size: .
j_call: TRBJ2-3
cdr3_nt: TGTGCCAGCAGCAGACAAGGTTTCACAGATACGCAGTATTTT
cdr3_aa: CASSRQGFTDTQYF

v_call: TRBV5-3
d_call: .
clone_size: .
j_call: TRBJ2-6
cdr3_nt: TGTGCCAGAAGCGGCGGACGGGGCTCTGGGGCCAACGTCCTGACTTTC
cdr3_aa: CARSGGRGSGANVLTF

v_call: TRBV4-1
d_call: TRBD1
clone_size: .
j_call: TRBJ2-7
cdr3_nt: TGCGCCAGCAGCCCAAGGGGACAGGGACAGCTAGAGCAGTACTTC
cdr3_aa: CASSPRGQGQLEQYF

v_call: TRBV11-2
d_call: .
clone_size: .
j_call: TRBJ2-7
cdr3_nt: TGTGCCAGCCGCGGGCGGTCCTACGAGCAGTACTTC
cdr3_aa: CASRGRSYEQYF

v_call: TRBV28
d_call: .
clone_size: .
j_call: TRBJ1-4
cdr3_nt: TGTGCCAGCAGTTTGCGCTCACCGGGAAAACTGTTTTTT
cdr3_aa: CASSLRSPGKLFF

v_call: TRBV10-2
d_call: .
clone_size: once
j_call: TRBJ1-6
cdr3_nt: TGCGCCAGCAGCGCTGCGGATTCACCCCTCCACTTT
cdr3_aa: CASSAADSPLHF

v_call: TRBV19
d_call: TRBD1
clone_size: .
j_call: TRBJ2-7
cdr3_nt: TGTGCCAGTAGCGGAGGGACAGGGCGAGCCTACGAGCAGTACTTC
cdr3_aa: CASSGGTGRAYEQYF

v_call: TRBV2
d_call: TRBD2
clone_size: .
j_call: TRBJ2-7
cdr3_nt: TGTGCCAGCTTGAAGCGGGAGGCCCGCTACGAGCAGTACTTC
cdr3_aa: CASLKREARYEQYF

v_call: TRBV29-1
d_call: TRBD1
clone_size: .
j_call: TRBJ1-2
cdr3_nt: TGCAGCGTTGAAGATCAACGGATAATACAGGGGCGGTATGGCTACACCTTC
cdr3_aa: CSVEDQRIIQGRYGYTF

v_call: TRBV28
d_call: .
clone_size: .
j_call: TRBJ2-5
cdr3_nt: TGTGCCAGCACCCCGACAGGAACCCTTAAAGAGACCCAGTACTTC
cdr3_aa: CASTPTGTLKETQYF

v_call: TRBV5-4
d_call: TRBD2
clone_size: .
j_call: TRBJ2-1
cdr3_nt: TGTGCCAGCAGCTTCGGCGCGGGAGGGCCATATGAGCAGTTCTTC
cdr3_aa: CASSFGAGGPYEQFF

v_call: TRBV25-1
d_call: .
clone_size: .
j_call: TRBJ2-6
cdr3_nt: TGTGCCAGCAGTGCGGGTTCTGGGGCCAACGTCCTGACTTTC
cdr3_aa: CASSAGSGANVLTF

v_call: TRBV28
d_call: TRBD2
clone_size: .
j_call: TRBJ2-1
cdr3_nt: TGTGCCAGCACCGTCGGGGGGGCGGATATCAATGAGCAGTTCTTC
cdr3_aa: CASTVGGADINEQFF

v_call: TRBV27
d_call: TRBD2
clone_size: .
j_call: TRBJ2-1
cdr3_nt: TGTGCCAGCGGACTAGCGGGAGGAAATGAGCAGTTCTTC
cdr3_aa: CASGLAGGNEQFF

v_call: TRBV20-1
d_call: .
clone_size: .
j_call: TRBJ2-2
cdr3_nt: TGCAGTGCTAATGACAGAACGGGCACCGGGGAGCTGTTTTTT
cdr3_aa: CSANDRTGTGELFF

v_call: TRBV2
d_call: .
clone_size: .
j_call: TRBJ2-7
cdr3_nt: TGTGCCAGCGGAGACTCCCACCGCTCCGAGCAGTACTTC
cdr3_aa: CASGDSHRSEQYF

v_call: TRBV11-2
d_call: TRBD1
clone_size: .
j_call: TRBJ2-1
cdr3_nt: TGTGCCAGCAGCCGCAGAATCGGGACAGGGAATGGGGATGAGCAGTTCTTC
cdr3_aa: CASSRRIGTGNGDEQFF

v_call: TRBV2
d_call: .
clone_size: once
j_call: TRBJ2-3
cdr3_nt: TGTGCCAGCAGGCAAGACCCAACGCGGACAGATACGCAGTATTTT
cdr3_aa: CASRQDPTRTDTQYF

v_call: TRBV10-3
d_call: .
clone_size: .
j_call: TRBJ2-3
cdr3_nt: TGTGCCATCAGTGACCGGGGGAGAAGAGATTCAGATACGCAGTATTTT
cdr3_aa: CAISDRGRRDSDTQYF

v_call: TRBV24-1
d_call: TRBD1
clone_size: .
j_call: TRBJ2-5
cdr3_nt: TGTGCCACCAGTGATTTGCTTGGACAGGAAGAGACCCAGTACTTC
cdr3_aa: CATSDLLGQEETQYF